These 8 T cell receptor beta chains came from one sample sequenced in a study of T cell clonotyping in hematopoietic cell transplantation. Libraries were prepared by immunoSEQ multiplex PCR; TCRdb keeps only in-frame clonotypes and omits some of them. The sample shows about 16,000 clones, approximately 74% of them seen only once. The sequencing input was peripheral blood mononuclear cells. The receptor set was obtained from a woman aged 60-75 years in good health. Some clones in this sample may be carry-over from other donors' samples.

This chain connects TRBV28 to TRBJ1-2; no clear D gene. CDR3 size: 15 residues. V dropped 4 bases and J dropped 6 bases, with 18 bases sitting between them. CDR1 and CDR2 (germline): MDHEN, SYDVKM. The CDR3 loop is CASSSPRQGRHGYTF. The CDR3 DNA sequence: TGTGCCAGCAGTTCTCCGCGGCAAGGGCGCCATGGCTACACCTTC.

A remark on this clone: This same CDR3 is encoded by further DNA sequences in the sample. The gene calls are TRBV29-1 and TRBJ2-7; D is unresolved. This CDR3 has 11 residues. V lost 0 bases, J lost 3 bases, and 3 bases lay in between. Germline V gene lookup returns CDR1 SQVTM and CDR2 ANQGSEA. In DNA form, the CDR3 reads TGCAGCGTTGAAGACAGCTACGAGCAGTACTTC. Residues: CSVEDSYEQYF.

The chain links TRBV7-9 to TRBJ2-7; 9 bases match TRBD1. The CDR3 loop spans 15 amino acids. The V gene's germline CDR1 is SEHNR and CDR2 FQNEAQ (reference sequence). The junction had 5 bases not matched to a gene; V was cut back by 4 bases and J by 1 base. The CDR3 sequence: CASSSGQGRSYEQYF. The CDR3 DNA reads TGTGCCAGCAGCTCGGGACAGGGACGGTCCTACGAGCAGTACTTC. Combining the CDR3 with reference TRBV7-9 and TRBJ2-7 gives the whole variable domain DTGVSQNPRHKITKRGQNVTFRCDPISEHNRLYWYRQTLGQGPEFLTYFQNEAQLEKSRLLSDRFSAERPKGSFSTLEIQRTEQGDSAMYLCASSSGQGRSYEQYFGPGTRLTVT.

CDR3 region: CASSYQTGDTEAFF. CDR3 coding DNA: TGTGCCAGCAGCTACCAAACAGGAGACACTGAAGCTTTCTTT. The chain joins TRBV7-6 to TRBJ1-1; TRBD1 might be the D (5 bases). The CDR3 has 14 amino acids. The V end was cut by 4 bases, the J end by 3 bases, with 12 bases between. Per the germline V gene, CDR1 is SGHVS and CDR2 is FNYEAQ. The whole variable domain, remainder taken from reference TRBV7-6 and TRBJ1-1, is GAGVSQSPRYKVTKRGQDVALRCDPISGHVSLYWYRQALGQGPEFLTYFNYEAQQDKSGLPNDRFSAERPEGSISTLTIQRTEQRDSAMYRCASSYQTGDTEAFFGQGTRLTVV.

The V and J genes are TRBV28 and TRBJ1-2, with 9 bases fitting TRBD1. Germline values: CDR1 MDHEN, CDR2 SYDVKM. The CDR3 runs to 15 residues. V shed 5 bases and J 6 bases; nucleotides not matched to a gene: 10. CDR3 region: CASSRPGTGNDGYTF. Here the CDR3 DNA reads TGTGCCAGCAGTCGCCCTGGGACAGGGAACGATGGCTACACCTTC.

V and J are TRBV7-8 and TRBJ1-4, with 7 bases identical to TRBD1. Germline lookup yields CDR1 SGHVS and CDR2 FQNEAQ. J was trimmed by 8 bases and V by 0 bases; bases with no gene match: 12. The length of the CDR3 is 17 residues. CDR3 in DNA: TGTGCCAGCAGCTTAGCGAGGGGGAACAGGGGAGGCGAAAAACTGTTTTTT. Amino acids: CASSLARGNRGGEKLFF. Drawing the rest from reference TRBV7-8 and TRBJ1-4, the complete variable domain is GAGVSQSPRYKVAKRGQDVALRCDPISGHVSLFWYQQALGQGPEFLTYFQNEAQLDKSGLPSDRFFAERPEGSVSTLKIQRTQQEDSAVYLCASSLARGNRGGEKLFFGSGTQLSVL.

The chain has TRBV7-9 and TRBJ2-1; D perhaps matches TRBD1 (6 bases). The germline V gene encodes CDR1 SEHNR and CDR2 FQNEAQ (reference sequence). The CDR3 loop spans 11 amino acids. The V end lost 4 bases, the J end lost 15 bases, and 13 bases lay between the germline ends. Here the CDR3 reads CASSSDSSSFF. CDR3 sequence (DNA): TGTGCCAGCAGCTCGGACAGTTCATCGTTCTTC. Filled out from reference TRBV7-9 and TRBJ2-1, the complete variable domain reads DTGVSQNPRHKITKRGQNVTFRCDPISEHNRLYWYRQTLGQGPEFLTYFQNEAQLEKSRLLSDRFSAERPKGSFSTLEIQRTEQGDSAMYLCASSSDSSSFFGPGTRLTVL.

CDR3 bases: TGTGCCAGCAGTTTATCGGGCTGGGCGGAAGCTTTCTTT. It translates to CASSLSGWAEAFF. The chain is built from TRBV27 and TRBJ1-1; D ambiguous. Per the germline V gene, CDR1 is MNHEY and CDR2 is SMNVEV (reference sequence). CDR3 length equals 13 residues. Trimming cost V 0 bases and J 8 bases, with 10 bases left between them.